This T cell receptor (beta chain) emerged from a study of blood T cell repertoires in COVID-19. Study background: COVID-19 samples collected from the United States, Italy and Spain covered acute and convalescent phases. Sample material is recorded as cDNA or gDNA derived from T cells, B-cell-depleted T cells, or PBMCs.

As handled by the study authors: It was from reference gene primer amplification that nucleated cell counts were estimated. Clones were sequenced by immunoSEQ multiplex PCR, and TCRdb holds only the in-frame ones, with some missing. V, J and clone size derive from that table, while D and trimming were established from the DNA sequence. The sample holds 200,000 to 300,000 clones; 80% to 90% are singletons and the top ten take approximately 4.5%. V was trimmed by 1 base and J by 8 bases, leaving 18 bases between them. Germline assignment: CDR1 KGHSH and CDR2 LQKENI. The length of the CDR3 is 17 residues.

Specimen: peripheral blood. This TCR was sampled from a woman in her seventies with acute or convalescent COVID-19. The gene calls are TRBV18 and TRBJ1-6, with a weak D call TRBD1 (6 bases). CDR3 loop: CASSPRSTGTKDSPLHF. DNA for the CDR3: TGTGCCAGCTCACCACGGTCTACAGGGACGAAAGATTCACCCCTCCACTTT.